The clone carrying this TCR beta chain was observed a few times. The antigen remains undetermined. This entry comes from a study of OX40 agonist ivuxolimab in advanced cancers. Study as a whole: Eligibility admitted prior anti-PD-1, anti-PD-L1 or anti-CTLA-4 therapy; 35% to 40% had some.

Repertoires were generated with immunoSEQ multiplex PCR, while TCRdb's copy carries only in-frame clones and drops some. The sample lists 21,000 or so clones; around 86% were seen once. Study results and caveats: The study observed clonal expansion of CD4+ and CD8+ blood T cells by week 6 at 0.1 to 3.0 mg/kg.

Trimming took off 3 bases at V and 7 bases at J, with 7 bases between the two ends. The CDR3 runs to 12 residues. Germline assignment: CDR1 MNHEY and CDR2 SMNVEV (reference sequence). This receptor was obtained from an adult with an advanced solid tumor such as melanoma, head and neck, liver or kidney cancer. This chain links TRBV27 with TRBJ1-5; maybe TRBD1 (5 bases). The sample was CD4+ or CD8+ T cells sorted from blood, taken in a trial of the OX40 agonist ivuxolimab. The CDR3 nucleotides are TGTGCCAGCAGTTTTGGGGGGCAGCCCCAGCATTTT. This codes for CASSFGGQPQHF.